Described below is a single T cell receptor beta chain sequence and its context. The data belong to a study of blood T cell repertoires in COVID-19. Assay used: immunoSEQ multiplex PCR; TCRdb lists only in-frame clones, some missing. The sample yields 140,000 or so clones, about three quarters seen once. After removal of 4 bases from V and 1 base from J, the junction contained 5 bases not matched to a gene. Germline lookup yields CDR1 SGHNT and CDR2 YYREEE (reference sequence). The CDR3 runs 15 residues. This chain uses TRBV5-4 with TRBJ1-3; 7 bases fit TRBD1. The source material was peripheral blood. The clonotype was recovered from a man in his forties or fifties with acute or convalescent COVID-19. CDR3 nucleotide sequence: TGTGCCAGCAGCCAACAGGGGACTTCTGGAAACACCATATATTTT. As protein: CASSQQGTSGNTIYF.